The 32 T cell receptor beta chains below come from one sample, sequenced in a study of breast tumors, draining lymph nodes, adjacent tissues. TCRdb processed the multiplex PCR reads anew with MiXCR; each CDR3 protein has one entry. The sample shows about 19,000 distinct CDR3 sequences, approximately 42% of them seen only once. Specimen: breast tumor tissue. The receptors were gathered from a female donor with breast cancer. Some clones in this sample may be carry-over from other donors' samples.

To note about this clonotype: Sequence at one end of the junction differs from germline and may be a read error. The gene calls are TRBV9 and TRBJ1-6; perhaps TRBD1 as D (5 bases). The CDR3 runs to 16 residues. Germline CDR1 reads SGDLS; CDR2 reads YYNGEE. The CDR3 is CASSLGALGYNSPLHF. CDR3 in DNA: TGTGCCAGCAGCTTAGGGGCGCTGGGGTATAATTCTCCCCTCCACTTT.

V and J are TRBV20-1 and TRBJ2-7; 12 bases fit TRBD2. This CDR3 has 14 residues. Germline V gene sequence: CDR1 DFQATT, CDR2 SNEGSKA (reference sequence). V shed 3 bases and J 3 bases; nucleotides not matched to a gene: 3. CDR3 in amino acids: CSARTSGGGYEQYF. The CDR3, as DNA: TGCAGTGCTAGGACTAGCGGGGGTGGCTACGAGCAGTACTTC.

The chain is built from TRBV7-2 and TRBJ1-3; no clear D. The germline V and J ends were trimmed by 6 bases and 0 bases, with 12 bases remaining between them. The CDR3 contains 15 residues. Germline V CDR1 and CDR2: SGHTA, FQGNSA. The CDR3 DNA sequence: TGTGCCAGCAGTAGGATGCGGCTCTCTGGAAACACCATATATTTT. Amino acid sequence: CASSRMRLSGNTIYF.

In this sample, this clonotype turned up once. The chain links TRBV6-4 to TRBJ2-7, with D perhaps matching TRBD2 (6 bases). Trimming shortened V by 2 bases and J by 1 base, and 12 bases separated the two germline ends. The CDR3 contains 15 residues. Germline V gene sequence: CDR1 MRHNA, CDR2 SNTAGT. The CDR3 region has the DNA TGTGCCAGCAGTGACGGGGGAGGCGGGTCCTACGAGCAGTACTTC. It is translated as CASSDGGGGSYEQYF.

This clonotype was observed many times. The genes are TRBV20-1 and TRBJ2-1, with 10 bases identical to TRBD1. The trim removed 5 bases at V and 4 bases at J, leaving 8 bases unmatched. The CDR3 totals 15 residues. Germline V lookup: CDR1 DFQATT, CDR2 SNEGSKA (reference sequence). The CDR3 sequence: CSALNRDRGYNEQFF. The CDR3 coding sequence is TGCAGTGCTTTAAACCGGGACAGGGGTTACAATGAGCAGTTCTTC.

Note on this clonotype: The CDR3 does not close with the conserved phenylalanine or tryptophan, likely indicating a read error. The chain employs TRBV30 and TRBJ2-7; D is perhaps TRBD1 (6 bases). The CDR3 consists of 15 residues. The germline V gene has CDR1 GTSNPN and CDR2 SVGIG (reference sequence). CDR3 nucleotide sequence: TGTGGCTGGAGCCGACAGGCGTCTGGCTCCTACGAGCAGTACTCC. Protein sequence: CGWSRQASGSYEQYS.

This clonotype was seen more than once but under ten times. The gene calls are TRBV2 and TRBJ1-1; unclear D gene. Germline-derived CDR1 and CDR2 are SNHLY and FYNNEI. V dropped 7 bases and J dropped 4 bases, with 7 bases sitting between them. The CDR3 consists of 11 residues. The CDR3 nucleotides read TGTGCCAGCATAGAGGGCACTGAAGCTTTCTTT. Translating it yields CASIEGTEAFF. The whole variable domain, filled in from reference TRBV2 and TRBJ1-1, reads EPEVTQTPSHQVTQMGQEVILRCVPISNHLYFYWYRQILGQKVEFLVSFYNNEISEKSEIFDDQFSVERPDGSNFTLKIRSTKLEDSAMYFCASIEGTEAFFGQGTRLTVV.

This clonotype was observed a handful of times. The rearrangement links TRBV12-3 or TRBV12-4 to TRBJ2-3; 8 nucleotides agree with TRBD2. The CDR3 contains 13 residues. With 2 bases clipped from V and 10 bases from J, the junction kept 5 bases outside the gene matches. For the CDR3, the DNA is TGTGCCAGCAGTTTAAGCGGGGGTCTCCCGCAGTATTTT. Encoded protein: CASSLSGGLPQYF.

This sequence joins TRBV20-1 and TRBJ2-5; 8 bases are shared with TRBD2. The CDR3 is 13 residues long. Losses at the gene ends were 3 bases for V and 1 base for J; bases not matched to a gene: 1. The germline gives CDR1 DFQATT, CDR2 SNEGSKA (reference sequence). The CDR3 region is CSASGGAQETQYF. The DNA for the CDR3 is TGCAGTGCTAGCGGGGGGGCCCAAGAGACCCAGTACTTC.

A remark on this clonotype: This may stem from a read error, because a much larger clone lies one nucleotide away. The rearrangement uses TRBV6-5 and TRBJ1-1; D might be TRBD1 (5 bases). This CDR3 comprises 14 residues. Germline V lookup: CDR1 MNHEY, CDR2 SVGAGI. This CDR3 is CAISHGTLNTEAFF. In DNA, the CDR3 is TGTGCCATCAGTCACGGGACCCTGAACACTGAAGCTTTCTTT.

The CDR3 loop reads CASSLGLAGLPGELFF. CDR3 DNA: TGTGCCAGCAGCTTAGGACTAGCGGGATTGCCCGGGGAGCTGTTTTTT. The genes are TRBV7-9 and TRBJ2-2; 11 nucleotides agree with TRBD2. Germline V gene data show CDR1 as SEHNR and CDR2 as FQNEAQ (reference sequence). The CDR3 runs 16 residues. With 1 base clipped from V and 6 bases from J, the junction kept 4 bases outside the gene matches.

Comments on this clonotype: The junction and the germline gene differ at one end; a read error may be behind it. The rearrangement uses TRBV7-2 and TRBJ2-1, with TRBD2 matching over 11 bases. The CDR3 loop spans 14 amino acids. Per germline, CDR1 SGHTA and CDR2 FQGNSA. The CDR3 protein is CVSSWTSGLNEQFF. As DNA, the CDR3 is TGTGTCAGCAGCTGGACTAGCGGGCTCAATGAGCAGTTCTTC.

This clonotype ranks as medium-sized. The chain links TRBV20-1 to TRBJ2-7; D may correspond to TRBD1 or TRBD2 (5 bases each). The CDR3 length is 13 residues. Per germline, CDR1 DFQATT and CDR2 SNEGSKA (reference sequence). Trimming took 6 bases from V and 5 from J, leaving 17 bases between them. The CDR3 spells CSARPTRGHEQYF. The CDR3 DNA reads as TGCAGTGCCAGACCCACTAGGGGTCACGAGCAGTACTTC.

The table lists this clonotype with many counts. The chain joins TRBV2 to TRBJ1-1, with D possibly matching TRBD1 (6 bases). Germline V gene sequence: CDR1 SNHLY, CDR2 FYNNEI. The CDR3 runs to 16 residues. V was trimmed by 6 bases and J by 6 bases, leaving 23 bases between them. The CDR3 DNA follows: TGTGCCAGCAGCGGGGGTGGGGGGCTCAGTGGCGCTGAAGCTTTCTTT. Its translation is CASSGGGGLSGAEAFF.

This clonotype came up once. This chain links TRBV4-2 with TRBJ1-3, with 8 nucleotides matching TRBD1. The length of the CDR3 is 16 residues. Germline values: CDR1 LGHNA, CDR2 YNFKEQ. V lost 2 bases to trimming and J lost 4 bases; unmatched junction nucleotides: 7. The CDR3 loop is CASSQSAGGLGNTIYF. DNA of the CDR3: TGTGCCAGCAGCCAATCCGCAGGGGGCCTGGGAAACACCATATATTTT.

The table lists this clonotype with many counts. The chain combines TRBV6-1 with TRBJ2-3; the match to TRBD1 covers 8 bases. CDR3 length: 15 residues. With V trimmed by 7 bases and J by 0 bases, 6 bases remained unmatched. From germline, CDR1 is MNHNS and CDR2 SASEGT. CDR3 coding DNA: TGTGCCAGCACCCGGGACAGGACCAGCACAGATACGCAGTATTTT. Translated, it gives CASTRDRTSTDTQYF.

Comment on this clonotype: The junction departs from the called germline gene at one end, perhaps through a read error. This chain uses TRBV24-1 with TRBJ2-3, with 11 bases matching TRBD1. The CDR3 consists of 16 residues. Germline V gene sequence: CDR1 KGHDR, CDR2 SFDVKD. DNA for the CDR3: TGCGCCACCAGTGATCCGGGACAGGGGGATACCGATACGCAGTATTTT. Its protein product is CATSDPGQGDTDTQYF.

The chain is built from TRBV20-1 and TRBJ2-5; 13 bases line up with TRBD2. This CDR3 spans 14 amino acids. Germline CDR1 is DFQATT and CDR2 is SNEGSKA (reference sequence). V lost 4 bases to trimming and J lost 4 bases; unmatched junction nucleotides: 3. CDR3 DNA sequence: TGCAGTGCTAATAGACTAGCGGGAGGAGAGACCCAGTACTTC. Its translation: CSANRLAGGETQYF.

This clonotype was seen ten or more times. The chain couples TRBV20-1 to TRBJ1-2, with D unclear. The CDR3 runs 11 residues. Germline-derived CDR1 and CDR2 are DFQATT and SNEGSKA (reference sequence). The V and J ends lost 3 bases and 7 bases respectively, with 9 bases between them. The CDR3 spells CSARDLRGYTF. The CDR3 DNA sequence: TGCAGTGCTAGGGATTTACGTGGCTACACCTTC.

This chain links TRBV6-5 with TRBJ2-3; possible D gene TRBD1, 6 bases. CDR3 length: 13 residues. V was cut by 5 bases and J by 1 base, with 7 bases left in between. Germline V gene data show CDR1 as MNHEY and CDR2 as SVGAGI. DNA of the CDR3: TGTGCCAGCAGTCACAGGGGCACAGATACGCAGTATTTT. This sequence encodes CASSHRGTDTQYF.

V and J are TRBV20-1 and TRBJ2-1, with 7 bases matching TRBD2. Per germline, CDR1 DFQATT and CDR2 SNEGSKA (reference sequence). With V trimmed by 5 bases and J by 8 bases, 15 bases remained unmatched. The CDR3 has 15 residues. The CDR3 region is CSAFSPGRAGDEQFF. For the CDR3, the DNA is TGCAGTGCTTTTTCCCCGGGGAGGGCTGGTGATGAGCAGTTCTTC.

This clonotype occurred many times. This chain connects TRBV6-5 to TRBJ2-1, with 10 bases matching TRBD2. V trimming: 0 bases; J trimming: 3 bases; junction bases outside the gene matches: 5. CDR1 and CDR2 (germline): MNHEY, SVGAGI. This CDR3 region has 17 residues. The CDR3 is CASSYSPLAGVYNEQFF. As DNA, the CDR3 is TGTGCCAGCAGTTACTCCCCCCTAGCGGGAGTCTACAATGAGCAGTTCTTC.

This clonotype is termed medium-sized (0.01 to 0.1%). This chain links TRBV2 with TRBJ1-3, with TRBD1 matching 7 bases. Germline V gene sequence: CDR1 SNHLY, CDR2 FYNNEI. V trimming: 10 bases; J trimming: 8 bases; junction bases outside the gene matches: 17. CDR3 length: 15 amino acids. The CDR3 is CATHTRRQGRDTIYF. The CDR3 bases are TGTGCCACCCACACCCGTCGACAGGGTAGGGACACCATATATTTT.

The rearrangement links TRBV9 to TRBJ1-6; D is undetermined. There are 17 residues in the CDR3. V was pared by 0 bases and J by 7 bases, with 17 bases between. Germline V CDR1 and CDR2: SGDLS, YYNGEE. The CDR3 DNA follows: TGTGCCAGCAGCGTAGAGGGAGGACCCGACCCAAATTCACCCCTCCACTTT. It yields the protein CASSVEGGPDPNSPLHF.

This clonotype was counted between two and nine times. The chain recombines TRBV20-1 with TRBJ1-5; 9 positions agree with TRBD1. The CDR3 spans 14 residues. V gave up 3 bases and J gave up 4 bases; unmatched junction bases: 4. The germline gives CDR1 DFQATT, CDR2 SNEGSKA (reference sequence). The CDR3 region is CSASRGTGNQPQHF. DNA for the CDR3: TGCAGTGCTAGTCGCGGGACAGGGAATCAGCCCCAGCATTTT.

The chain links TRBV7-3 to TRBJ1-2; possibly TRBD1 for D (6 bases). V lost 0 bases to trimming and J lost 7 bases, with 18 bases between them. The CDR3 has 16 residues. Germline values: CDR1 SGHTA, CDR2 FQGTGA. The CDR3 loop is CASSLTGTSPGLGYTF. In DNA form, the CDR3 reads TGTGCCAGCAGCTTAACGGGGACATCTCCGGGTCTTGGCTACACCTTC.

This sequence joins TRBV7-2 and TRBJ2-3; D call uncertain. CDR3 length equals 12 residues. The V gene lost 5 bases and the J gene lost 0 bases, with 3 bases spanning the gap. Germline values: CDR1 SGHTA, CDR2 FQGNSA. CDR3 loop: CASSPSTDTQYF. CDR3 coding DNA: TGTGCCAGCAGCCCCAGCACAGATACGCAGTATTTT.

This clonotype was recorded many times. Being one base from a much bigger clone, this may be a read error. The V and J genes are TRBV20-1 and TRBJ2-1; D call uncertain. The CDR3 length is 12 residues. CDR1 and CDR2 from the germline V gene are DFQATT and SNEGSKA (reference sequence). The CDR3 DNA reads as TGCAGTGCCCGGACGGAGAAGGATGAGCCGTTCTTC. Encoded protein: CSARTEKDEPFF.

As regards this clonotype: One junction end does not reproduce the germline sequence, and a read error may be involved. The chain combines TRBV6-6 with TRBJ2-1; 13 bases match TRBD2. The germline V gene has CDR1 MNHNY and CDR2 SVGAGI (reference sequence). The CDR3 sequence is 17 residues long. The CDR3 loop reads CAGSHPRTSGGSYEQLF. In DNA form, the CDR3 reads TGTGCCGGCAGTCACCCGAGGACTAGCGGGGGCTCATATGAGCAGCTCTTC.

V gene TRBV16 combines with J gene TRBJ2-3, with TRBD1 matching 8 bases. V was clipped by 0 bases and J by 0 bases; unmatched bases: 5. CDR3 length: 17 amino acids. The germline CDR1 and CDR2 sequences are KGHSY and FQNENV. CDR3 loop: CASSQSRTGKSTDTQYF. The CDR3 nucleotides are TGTGCCAGCAGCCAATCGAGGACAGGGAAGAGCACAGATACGCAGTATTTT.

At least ten counts were recorded for this clonotype. The rearrangement joins TRBV7-6 to TRBJ1-1, with a weak D call TRBD1 (5 bases). This CDR3 is built from 15 residues. V was trimmed by 1 base and J by 6 bases, leaving 15 bases between them. Germline V gene data show CDR1 as SGHVS and CDR2 as FNYEAQ. The CDR3 nucleotides read TGTGCCAGCAGCTTAGAATTGGGTCGGGGGGCTGAAGCTTTCTTT. It translates to CASSLELGRGAEAFF. The full variable domain, with the rest looked up from reference TRBV7-6 and TRBJ1-1, is GAGVSQSPRYKVTKRGQDVALRCDPISGHVSLYWYRQALGQGPEFLTYFNYEAQQDKSGLPNDRFSAERPEGSISTLTIQRTEQRDSAMYRCASSLELGRGAEAFFGQGTRLTVV.

Concerning this clonotype itself: This may be a read error, as it is one base from a much larger clone. The chain joins TRBV7-9 to TRBJ1-1, with D possibly matching TRBD1 (5 bases). CDR3 length: 18 residues. The V gene's germline CDR1 is SEHNR and CDR2 FQNEAQ (reference sequence). The CDR3: CASSLSAGTAVMNPEAFF. Here the CDR3 DNA reads TGTGCCAGCAGCTTAAGCGCGGGGACGGCGGTAATGAACCCTGAAGCTTTCTTT.